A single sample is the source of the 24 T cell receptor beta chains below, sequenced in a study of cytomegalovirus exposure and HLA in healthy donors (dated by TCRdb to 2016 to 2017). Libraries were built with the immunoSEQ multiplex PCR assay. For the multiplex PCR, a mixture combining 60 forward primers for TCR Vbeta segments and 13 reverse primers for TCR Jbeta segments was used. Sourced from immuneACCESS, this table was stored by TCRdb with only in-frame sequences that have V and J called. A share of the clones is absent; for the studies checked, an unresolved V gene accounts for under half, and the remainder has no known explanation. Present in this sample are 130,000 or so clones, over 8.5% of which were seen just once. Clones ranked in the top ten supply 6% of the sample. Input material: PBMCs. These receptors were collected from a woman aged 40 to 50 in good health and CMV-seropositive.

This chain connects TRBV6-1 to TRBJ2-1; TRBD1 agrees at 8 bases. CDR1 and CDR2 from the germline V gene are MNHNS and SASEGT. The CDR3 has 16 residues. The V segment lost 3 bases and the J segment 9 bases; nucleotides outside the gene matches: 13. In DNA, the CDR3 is TGTGCCAGCAGTGAGCCGACAGCCTCCAGGGGGCTTGAGCAGTTCTTC. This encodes CASSEPTASRGLEQFF.

CDR3 nucleotide sequence: TGCAGCACCTGTGAGGGAGGGAACACTGAAGCTTTCTTT. Residues: CSTCEGGNTEAFF. The rearrangement links TRBV29-1 to TRBJ1-1, with no clear D. The V end lost 8 bases, the J end lost 1 base, and 14 bases lay between the germline ends. CDR1 is SQVTM, CDR2 ANQGSEA, per germline. This CDR3 comprises 13 residues.

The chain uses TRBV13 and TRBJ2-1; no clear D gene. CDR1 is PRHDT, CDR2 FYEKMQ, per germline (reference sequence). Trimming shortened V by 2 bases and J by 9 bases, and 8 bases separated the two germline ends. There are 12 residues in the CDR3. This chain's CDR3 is CASSLLRSEQFF. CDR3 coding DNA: TGTGCCAGCAGCTTACTGAGATCTGAGCAGTTCTTC.

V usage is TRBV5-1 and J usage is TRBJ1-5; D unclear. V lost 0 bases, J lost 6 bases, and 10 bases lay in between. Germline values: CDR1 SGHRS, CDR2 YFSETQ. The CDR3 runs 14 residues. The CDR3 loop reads CASSLGTAGQPQHF. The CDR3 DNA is TGCGCCAGCAGCTTGGGGACTGCTGGTCAGCCCCAGCATTTT.

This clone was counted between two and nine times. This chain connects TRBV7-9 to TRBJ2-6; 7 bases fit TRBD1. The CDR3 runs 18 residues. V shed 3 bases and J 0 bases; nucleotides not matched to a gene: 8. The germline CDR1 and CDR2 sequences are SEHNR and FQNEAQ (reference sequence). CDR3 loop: CASSFYPGQLSGANVLTF. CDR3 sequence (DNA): TGTGCCAGCAGCTTTTATCCGGGACAGCTCTCTGGGGCCAACGTCCTGACTTTC.

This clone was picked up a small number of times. The CDR3 DNA reads as TGTGCCAGCTCACCACGGACAGGGGCCGTCGGGTATGGCTACACCTTC. Translating it yields CASSPRTGAVGYGYTF. V is TRBV18 and J is TRBJ1-2; 9 nucleotides agree with TRBD1. J gave up 5 bases and V 1 base, and 8 bases lay outside the gene matches. CDR1 is KGHSH and CDR2 is LQKENI in the germline V gene. The CDR3 runs to 16 residues.

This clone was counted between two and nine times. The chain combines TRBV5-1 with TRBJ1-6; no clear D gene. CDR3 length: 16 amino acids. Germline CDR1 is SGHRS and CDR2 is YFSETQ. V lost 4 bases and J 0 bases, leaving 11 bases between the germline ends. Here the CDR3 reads CASSLDKNSYNSPLHF. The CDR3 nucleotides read TGCGCCAGCAGCCTTGACAAAAACTCCTATAATTCACCCCTCCACTTT.

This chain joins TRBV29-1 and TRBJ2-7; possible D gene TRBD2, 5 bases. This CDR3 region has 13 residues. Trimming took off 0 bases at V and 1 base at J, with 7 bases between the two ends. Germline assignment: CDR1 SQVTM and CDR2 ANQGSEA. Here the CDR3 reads CSVEEGASYEQYF. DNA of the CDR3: TGCAGCGTTGAAGAGGGAGCATCCTACGAGCAGTACTTC.

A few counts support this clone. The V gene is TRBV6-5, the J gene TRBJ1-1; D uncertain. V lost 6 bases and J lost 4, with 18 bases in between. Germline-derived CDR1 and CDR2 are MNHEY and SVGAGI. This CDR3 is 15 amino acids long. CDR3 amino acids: CASRTTGWALTEAFF. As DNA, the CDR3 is TGTGCCAGCAGAACCACGGGGTGGGCACTCACTGAAGCTTTCTTT.

The CDR3 sequence is CASRTGQATYEQYF. Written as DNA, the CDR3 is TGCGCCAGCAGGACGGGACAGGCGACCTACGAGCAGTACTTC. The chain has TRBV5-1 and TRBJ2-7; 8 nucleotides align to TRBD1. Germline V gives CDR1 SGHRS, CDR2 YFSETQ. V dropped 5 bases and J dropped 2; count of bases not matched to a gene: 6. The CDR3 is 14 residues long.

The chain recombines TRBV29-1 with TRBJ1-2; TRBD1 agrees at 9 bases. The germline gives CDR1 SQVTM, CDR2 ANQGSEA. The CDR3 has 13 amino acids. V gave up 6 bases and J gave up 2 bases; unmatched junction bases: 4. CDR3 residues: CSVKGTGNYGYTF. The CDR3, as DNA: TGCAGCGTGAAGGGGACAGGGAACTATGGCTACACCTTC.

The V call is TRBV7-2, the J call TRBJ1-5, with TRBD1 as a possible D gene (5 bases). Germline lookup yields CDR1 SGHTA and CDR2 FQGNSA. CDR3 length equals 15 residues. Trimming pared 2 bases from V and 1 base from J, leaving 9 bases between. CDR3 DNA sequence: TGTGCCAGCAGCTTAAGGGGTGGGAGCAATCAGCCCCAGCATTTT. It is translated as CASSLRGGSNQPQHF.

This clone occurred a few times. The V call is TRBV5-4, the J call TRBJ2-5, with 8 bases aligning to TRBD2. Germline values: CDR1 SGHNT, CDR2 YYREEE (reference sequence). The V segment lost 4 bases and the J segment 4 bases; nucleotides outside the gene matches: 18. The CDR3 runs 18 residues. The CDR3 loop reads CASSGRTGGLAGGETQYF. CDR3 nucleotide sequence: TGTGCCAGCAGCGGCCGAACGGGGGGGCTGGCTGGAGGAGAGACCCAGTACTTC.

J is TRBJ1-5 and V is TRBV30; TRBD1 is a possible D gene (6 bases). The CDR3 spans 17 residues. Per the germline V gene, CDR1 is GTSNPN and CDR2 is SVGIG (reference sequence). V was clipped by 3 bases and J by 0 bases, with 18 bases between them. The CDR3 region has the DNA TGTGCCTGGAGGGAACGCTTTGGGGGCTATAGCAATCAGCCCCAGCATTTT. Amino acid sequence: CAWRERFGGYSNQPQHF.

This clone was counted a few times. The CDR3 DNA reads as TGTGCCTGGAGTAGAGACAGAACAAACTACGAGCAGTACTTC. It specifies CAWSRDRTNYEQYF. The genes are TRBV30 and TRBJ2-5; D is possibly TRBD1 (5 bases). With the DNA end fitting TRBJ2-7 better, the J assignment may be wrong. The CDR3 loop spans 14 amino acids. Looked up from germline, CDR1 is GTSNPN and CDR2 is SVGIG (reference sequence).

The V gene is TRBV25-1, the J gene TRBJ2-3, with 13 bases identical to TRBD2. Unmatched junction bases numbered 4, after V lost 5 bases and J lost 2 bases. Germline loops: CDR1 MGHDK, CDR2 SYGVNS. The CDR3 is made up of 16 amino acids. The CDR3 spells CASSTGLAGPTDTQYF. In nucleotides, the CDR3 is TGTGCCAGCAGTACGGGACTAGCGGGGCCCACAGATACGCAGTATTTT. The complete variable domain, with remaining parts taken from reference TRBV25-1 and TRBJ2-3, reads EADIYQTPRYLVIGTGKKITLECSQTMGHDKMYWYQQDPGMELHLIHYSYGVNSTEKGDLSSESTVSRIRTEHFPLTLESARPSHTSQYLCASSTGLAGPTDTQYFGPGTRLTVL.

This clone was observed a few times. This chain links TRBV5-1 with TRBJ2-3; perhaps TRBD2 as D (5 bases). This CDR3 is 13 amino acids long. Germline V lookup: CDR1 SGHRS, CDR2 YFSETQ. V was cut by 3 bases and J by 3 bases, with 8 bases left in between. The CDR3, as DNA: TGCGCCAGCAGCTCCACGGGGACAGATACGCAGTATTTT. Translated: CASSSTGTDTQYF.

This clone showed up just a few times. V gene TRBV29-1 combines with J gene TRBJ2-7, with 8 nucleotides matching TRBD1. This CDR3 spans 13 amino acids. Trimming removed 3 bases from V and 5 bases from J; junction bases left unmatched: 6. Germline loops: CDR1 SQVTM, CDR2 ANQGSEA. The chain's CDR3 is CSVEAGGYNEQYF. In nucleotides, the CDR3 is TGCAGCGTTGAGGCAGGGGGCTACAACGAGCAGTACTTC.

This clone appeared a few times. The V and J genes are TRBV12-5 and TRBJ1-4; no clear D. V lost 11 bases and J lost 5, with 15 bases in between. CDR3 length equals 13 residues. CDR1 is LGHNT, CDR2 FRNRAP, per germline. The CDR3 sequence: CALTDGGNEKLFF. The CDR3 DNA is TGTGCTTTGACGGACGGAGGAAATGAAAAACTGTTTTTT.

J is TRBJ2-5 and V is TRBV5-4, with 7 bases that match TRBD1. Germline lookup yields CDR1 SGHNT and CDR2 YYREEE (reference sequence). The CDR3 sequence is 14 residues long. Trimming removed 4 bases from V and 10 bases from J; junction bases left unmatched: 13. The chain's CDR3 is CASSRDSQEKVQYF. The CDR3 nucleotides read TGTGCCAGCAGCCGGGACAGCCAAGAGAAGGTCCAGTACTTC. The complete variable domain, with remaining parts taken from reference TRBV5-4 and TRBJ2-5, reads ETGVTQSPTHLIKTRGQQVTLRCSSQSGHNTVSWYQQALGQGPQFIFQYYREEENGRGNFPPRFSGLQFPNYSSELNVNALELDDSALYLCASSRDSQEKVQYFGPGTRLLVL.

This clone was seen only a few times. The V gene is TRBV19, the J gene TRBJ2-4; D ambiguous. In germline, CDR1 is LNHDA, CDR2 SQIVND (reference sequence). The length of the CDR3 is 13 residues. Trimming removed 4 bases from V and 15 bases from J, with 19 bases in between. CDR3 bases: TGTGCCAGTAGTACGCCCCCCCGGTCTACGAGGTACTTC. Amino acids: CASSTPPRSTRYF.

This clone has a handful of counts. This CDR3 reads CASASERRQGKSPEAFF. The DNA for the CDR3 is TGTGCCAGCGCGTCCGAGAGAAGACAGGGAAAAAGTCCTGAAGCTTTCTTT. The V call is TRBV7-2, the J call TRBJ1-1; 7 bases are a match to TRBD1. CDR3 length: 17 residues. With V trimmed by 8 bases and J by 6 bases, 21 bases remained unmatched. Per the germline V gene, CDR1 is SGHTA and CDR2 is FQGNSA.

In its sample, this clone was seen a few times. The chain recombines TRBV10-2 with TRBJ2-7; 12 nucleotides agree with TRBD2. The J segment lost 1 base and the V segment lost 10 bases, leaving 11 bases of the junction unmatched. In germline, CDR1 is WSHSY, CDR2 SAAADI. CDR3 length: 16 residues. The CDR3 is CATRRLLAGGSYEQYF. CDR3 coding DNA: TGCGCCACCCGGAGGCTACTAGCGGGGGGTTCCTACGAGCAGTACTTC.

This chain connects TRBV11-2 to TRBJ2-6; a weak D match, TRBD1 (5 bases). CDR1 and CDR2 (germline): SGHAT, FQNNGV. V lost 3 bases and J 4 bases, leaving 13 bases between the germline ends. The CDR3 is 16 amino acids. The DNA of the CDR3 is TGTGCCAGCAGCTTTAGGGGTTCTGGGGGGGCCAACGTCCTGACTTTC. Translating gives CASSFRGSGGANVLTF.